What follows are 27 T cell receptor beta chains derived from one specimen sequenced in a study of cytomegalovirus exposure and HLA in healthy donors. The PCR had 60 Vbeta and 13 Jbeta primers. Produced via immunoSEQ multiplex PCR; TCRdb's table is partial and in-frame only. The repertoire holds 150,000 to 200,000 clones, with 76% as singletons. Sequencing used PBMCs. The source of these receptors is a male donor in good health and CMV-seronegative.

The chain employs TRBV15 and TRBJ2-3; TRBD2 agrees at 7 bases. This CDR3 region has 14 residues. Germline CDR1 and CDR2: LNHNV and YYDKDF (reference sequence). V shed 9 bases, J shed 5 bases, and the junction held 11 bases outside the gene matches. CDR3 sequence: CATSLNRGEDTQYF. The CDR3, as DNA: TGTGCCACAAGTTTAAATCGGGGGGAAGATACGCAGTATTTT. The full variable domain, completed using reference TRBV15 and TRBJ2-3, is DAMVIQNPRYQVTQFGKPVTLSCSQTLNHNVMYWYQQKSSQAPKLLFHYYDKDFNNEADTPDNFQSRRPNTSFCFLDIRSPGLGDTAMYLCATSLNRGEDTQYFGPGTRLTVL.

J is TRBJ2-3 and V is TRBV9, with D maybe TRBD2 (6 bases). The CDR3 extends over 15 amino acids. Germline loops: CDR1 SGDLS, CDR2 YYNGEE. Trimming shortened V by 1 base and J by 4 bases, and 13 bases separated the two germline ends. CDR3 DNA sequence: TGTGCCAGCAGCGTAACTTCGGGAGAACCAGATACGCAGTATTTT. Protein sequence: CASSVTSGEPDTQYF.

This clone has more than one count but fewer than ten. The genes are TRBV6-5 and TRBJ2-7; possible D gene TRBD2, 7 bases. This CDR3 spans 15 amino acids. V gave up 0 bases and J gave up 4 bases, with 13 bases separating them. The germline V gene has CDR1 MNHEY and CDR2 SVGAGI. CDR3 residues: CASSYSTGGDYEQYF. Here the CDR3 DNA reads TGTGCCAGCAGTTACTCGACGGGGGGCGATTACGAGCAGTACTTC.

The CDR3 reads CASSLTGLAQETQYF. As DNA, the CDR3 is TGCGCCAGCAGCCTAACTGGACTAGCGCAAGAGACCCAGTACTTC. V and J are TRBV4-1 and TRBJ2-5; 9 nucleotides align to TRBD2. CDR1 MGHRA and CDR2 YSYEKL come from the germline V gene. Trimming cost V 4 bases and J 2 bases; bases outside gene matches: 5. CDR3 length equals 15 residues.

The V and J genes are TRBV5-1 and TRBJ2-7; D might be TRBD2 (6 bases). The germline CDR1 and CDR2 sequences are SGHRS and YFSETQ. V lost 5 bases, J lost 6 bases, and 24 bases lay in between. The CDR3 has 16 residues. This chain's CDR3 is CASSFGGAVGPGEQYF. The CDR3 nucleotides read TGCGCCAGCAGTTTCGGAGGGGCAGTGGGGCCTGGCGAGCAGTACTTC.

The CDR3 DNA follows: TGTGCCAGCAGCTTGACGGCAGGTCTTTATGGCTACACCTTC. This sequence encodes CASSLTAGLYGYTF. This chain connects TRBV5-8 to TRBJ1-2; D gene ambiguous. Germline lookup yields CDR1 SGHTS and CDR2 YDEGEE. This CDR3 comprises 14 residues. V was trimmed by 1 base and J by 5 bases, leaving 12 bases between them.

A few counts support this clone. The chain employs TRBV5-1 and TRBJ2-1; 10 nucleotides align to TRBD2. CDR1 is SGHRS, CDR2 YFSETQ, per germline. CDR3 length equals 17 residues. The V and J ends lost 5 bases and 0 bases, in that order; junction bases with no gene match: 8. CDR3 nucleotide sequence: TGCGCCAGCAGTACGGGGACTAGCGCTCTCTCCTACAATGAGCAGTTCTTC. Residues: CASSTGTSALSYNEQFF.

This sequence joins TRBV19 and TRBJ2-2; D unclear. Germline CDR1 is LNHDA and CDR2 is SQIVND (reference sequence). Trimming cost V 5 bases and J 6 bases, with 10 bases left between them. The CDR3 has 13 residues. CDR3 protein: CASSFDQAGELFF. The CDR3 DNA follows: TGTGCCAGTAGTTTCGACCAGGCCGGGGAGCTGTTTTTT.

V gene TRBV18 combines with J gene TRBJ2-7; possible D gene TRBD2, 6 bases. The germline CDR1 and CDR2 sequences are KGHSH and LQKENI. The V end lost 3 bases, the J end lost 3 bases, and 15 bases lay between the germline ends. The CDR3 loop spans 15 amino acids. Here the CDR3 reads CASSPGLSSLYEQYF. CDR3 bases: TGTGCCAGCTCACCCGGACTAAGTTCGCTCTACGAGCAGTACTTC.

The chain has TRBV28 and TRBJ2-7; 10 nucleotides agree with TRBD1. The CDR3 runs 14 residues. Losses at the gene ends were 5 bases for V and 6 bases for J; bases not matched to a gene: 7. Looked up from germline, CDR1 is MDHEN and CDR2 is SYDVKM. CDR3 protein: CASSPDRGQGEQYF. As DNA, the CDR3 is TGTGCCAGCAGTCCCGACAGGGGGCAAGGCGAGCAGTACTTC. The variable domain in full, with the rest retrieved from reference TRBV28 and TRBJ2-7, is DVKVTQSSRYLVKRTGEKVFLECVQDMDHENMFWYRQDPGLGLRLIYFSYDVKMKEKGDIPEGYSVSREKKERFSLILESASTNQTSMYLCASSPDRGQGEQYFGPGTRLTVT.

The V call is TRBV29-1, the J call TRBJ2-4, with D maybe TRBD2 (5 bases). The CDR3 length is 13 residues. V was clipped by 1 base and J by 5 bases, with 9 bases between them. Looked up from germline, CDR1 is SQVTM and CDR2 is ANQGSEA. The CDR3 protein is CSVEGFGENIQYF. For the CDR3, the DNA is TGCAGCGTTGAAGGGTTCGGGGAAAACATTCAGTACTTC.

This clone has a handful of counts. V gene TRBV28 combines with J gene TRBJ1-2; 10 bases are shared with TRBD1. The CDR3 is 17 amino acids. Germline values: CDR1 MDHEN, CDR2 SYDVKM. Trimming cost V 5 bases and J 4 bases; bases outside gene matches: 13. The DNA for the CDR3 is TGTGCCAGCAGTGTCGCCTCTCGACAGGGGGCTACCTATGGCTACACCTTC. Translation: CASSVASRQGATYGYTF.

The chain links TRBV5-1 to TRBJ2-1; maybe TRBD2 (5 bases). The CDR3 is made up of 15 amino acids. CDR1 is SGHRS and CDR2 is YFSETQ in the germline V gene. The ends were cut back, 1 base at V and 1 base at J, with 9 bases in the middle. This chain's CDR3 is CASSLMWESYNEQFF. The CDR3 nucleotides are TGCGCCAGCAGCTTGATGTGGGAGTCCTACAATGAGCAGTTCTTC.

The CDR3 here is CASSVGRGTVQTGELFF. For the CDR3, the DNA is TGCGCCAGCAGCGTTGGAAGGGGGACAGTACAGACCGGGGAGCTGTTTTTT. V gene TRBV5-1 combines with J gene TRBJ2-2; 7 bases align to TRBD1. V trimming: 4 bases; J trimming: 5 bases; junction bases outside the gene matches: 14. The CDR3 consists of 17 residues. Per the germline V gene, CDR1 is SGHRS and CDR2 is YFSETQ.

CDR3 region: CASSPPSVNYGYTF. CDR3 nucleotides: TGTGCCAGCTCACCACCTAGCGTAAACTATGGCTACACCTTC. The chain carries TRBV18 and TRBJ1-2; D gene unclear. This CDR3 is built from 14 residues. Germline values: CDR1 KGHSH, CDR2 LQKENI. The V gene lost 0 bases and the J gene lost 2 bases, with 7 bases spanning the gap.

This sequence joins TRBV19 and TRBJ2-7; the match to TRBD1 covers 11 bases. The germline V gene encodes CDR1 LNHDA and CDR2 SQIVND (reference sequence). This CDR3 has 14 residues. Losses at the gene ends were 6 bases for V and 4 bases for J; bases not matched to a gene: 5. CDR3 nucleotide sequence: TGTGCCAGTAGAGCCGGGACAGGGGGGTACGAGCAGTACTTC. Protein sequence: CASRAGTGGYEQYF.

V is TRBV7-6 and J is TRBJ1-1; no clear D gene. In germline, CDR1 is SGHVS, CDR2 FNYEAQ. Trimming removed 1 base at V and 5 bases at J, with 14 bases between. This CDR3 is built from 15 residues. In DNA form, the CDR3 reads TGTGCCAGCAGCTTAGTTGATTCGGGGAATACTGAAGCTTTCTTT. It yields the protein CASSLVDSGNTEAFF.

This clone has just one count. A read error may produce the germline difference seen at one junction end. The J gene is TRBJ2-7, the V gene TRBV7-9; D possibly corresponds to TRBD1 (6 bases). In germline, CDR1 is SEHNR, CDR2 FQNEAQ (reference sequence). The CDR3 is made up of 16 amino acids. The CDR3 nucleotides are TGTTCCAGCAGCATACCACAGACAGGAAGCCCCTACGAGCAGTACTTC. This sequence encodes CSSSIPQTGSPYEQYF.

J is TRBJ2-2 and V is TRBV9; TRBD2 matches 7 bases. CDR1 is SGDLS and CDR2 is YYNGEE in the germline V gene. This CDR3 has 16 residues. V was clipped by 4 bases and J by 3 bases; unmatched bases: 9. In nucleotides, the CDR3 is TGTGCCAGCAGCCCGGGGGGAGGGGTCCACACCGGGGAGCTGTTTTTT. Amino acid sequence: CASSPGGGVHTGELFF.

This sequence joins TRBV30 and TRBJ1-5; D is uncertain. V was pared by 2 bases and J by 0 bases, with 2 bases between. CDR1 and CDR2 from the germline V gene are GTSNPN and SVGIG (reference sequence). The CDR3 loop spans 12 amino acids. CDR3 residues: CAWSRSNQPQHF. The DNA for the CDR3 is TGTGCCTGGAGTCGTAGCAATCAGCCCCAGCATTTT.

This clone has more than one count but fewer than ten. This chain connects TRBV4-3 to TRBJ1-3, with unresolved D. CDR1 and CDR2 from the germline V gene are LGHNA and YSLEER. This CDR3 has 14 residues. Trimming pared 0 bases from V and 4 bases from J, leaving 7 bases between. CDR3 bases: TGCGCCAGCAGCCAAGATGGTGGCGGAAACACCATATATTTT. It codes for CASSQDGGGNTIYF.

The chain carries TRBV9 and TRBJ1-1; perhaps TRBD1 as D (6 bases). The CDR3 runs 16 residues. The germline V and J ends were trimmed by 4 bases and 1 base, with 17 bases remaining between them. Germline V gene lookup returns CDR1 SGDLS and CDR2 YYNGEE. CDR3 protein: CASSSRVGGANTEAFF. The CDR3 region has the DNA TGTGCCAGCAGCTCTCGAGTGGGGGGGGCGAACACTGAAGCTTTCTTT.

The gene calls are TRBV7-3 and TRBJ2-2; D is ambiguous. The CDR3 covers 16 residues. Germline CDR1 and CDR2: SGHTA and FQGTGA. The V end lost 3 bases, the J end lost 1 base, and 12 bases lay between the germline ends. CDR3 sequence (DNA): TGTGCCAGCAGCTTTCTTGCTTCGGTGAACACCGGGGAGCTGTTTTTT. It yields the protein CASSFLASVNTGELFF.

The CDR3 reads CASSQWGDYGYTF. The CDR3 DNA sequence: TGTGCCAGCAGTCAGTGGGGGGACTATGGCTACACCTTC. The chain has TRBV6-1 and TRBJ1-2; a possible D gene is TRBD1 (5 bases). Germline CDR1 is MNHNS and CDR2 is SASEGT. This CDR3 comprises 13 residues. Trimming removed 5 bases from V and 3 bases from J, with 10 bases in between.

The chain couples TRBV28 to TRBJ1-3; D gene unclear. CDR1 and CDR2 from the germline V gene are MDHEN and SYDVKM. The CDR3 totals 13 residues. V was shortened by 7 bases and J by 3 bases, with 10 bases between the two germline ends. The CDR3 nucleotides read TGTGCCAGCACGTGGTCGAGTGGAAACACCATATATTTT. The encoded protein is CASTWSSGNTIYF.

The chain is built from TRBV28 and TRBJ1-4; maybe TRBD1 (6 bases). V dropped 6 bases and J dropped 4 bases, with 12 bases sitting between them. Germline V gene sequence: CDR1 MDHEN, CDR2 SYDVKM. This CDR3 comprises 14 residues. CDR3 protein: CASSLGQLNEKLFF. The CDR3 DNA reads TGTGCCAGCAGCTTGGGACAACTTAATGAAAAACTGTTTTTT.

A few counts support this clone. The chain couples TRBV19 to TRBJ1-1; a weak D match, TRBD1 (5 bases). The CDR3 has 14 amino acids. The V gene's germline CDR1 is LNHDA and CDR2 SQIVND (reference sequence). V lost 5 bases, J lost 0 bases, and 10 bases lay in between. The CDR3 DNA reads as TGTGCCAGTAGTGTCGACAGCATGAACACTGAAGCTTTCTTT. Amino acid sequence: CASSVDSMNTEAFF.